This T cell receptor (beta chain) came from a study of blood T cells in healthy people across ages. Across the whole study: There was about one barcoded beta molecule captured by template switching per two T cells. Study-wide results and caveats: In long-lived donors, naive CD4+ cell counts and diversity exceeded those of aged donors.

Researchers isolated at least 6.5 million PBMCs per sample. As regards this clonotype: Antigen unknown.

Germline trimming cut 1 base from V and 8 bases from J; bases unmatched to any gene: 6. The CDR3 runs 13 residues. CDR1 and CDR2 from the germline V gene are DFQATT and SNEGSKA (reference sequence). A sample-barcoded 5' primer and a J-beta primer mix were used in a second PCR of about 7 to 12 cycles. CDR3-containing paired-end reads numbering at least 2.5 million came from each sample. TCRdb re-called the 5' RACE reads with MiXCR, one entry per CDR3 protein. The sample records about 1,500,000 distinct CDR3 sequences, roughly 27% being singletons. The clonotype was recovered from a woman in her 30s in good health. The V call is TRBV20-1, the J call TRBJ1-2; 8 nucleotides align to TRBD1. The sample was blood. CDR3 protein: CSARGETGEGYTF. As DNA, the CDR3 is TGCAGTGCTAGAGGGGAGACAGGGGAAGGCTACACCTTC.